A single sample gave rise to the 15 T cell receptor beta chains below, sequenced in a study of T cell changes during pregnancy in multiple sclerosis. Measured with immunoSEQ multiplex PCR; TCRdb has only the in-frame clones, and not every one. This table holds tens of thousands of clones, roughly nine tenths found once. The sample consisted of peripheral blood, taken in the third trimester of pregnancy. The receptors were sampled from a female donor with multiple sclerosis, enrolled in a pregnancy study.

This chain uses TRBV7-2 with TRBJ1-1; D not certain. Germline V gives CDR1 SGHTA, CDR2 FQGNSA. The CDR3 contains 13 residues. The V end was cut by 1 base, the J end by 4 bases, with 7 bases between. The chain's CDR3 is CASSLGGFTEAFF. In nucleotides, the CDR3 is TGTGCCAGCAGCTTAGGAGGGTTCACTGAAGCTTTCTTT.

The chain uses TRBV7-2 and TRBJ2-1; possible D gene TRBD1, 6 bases. Trimming took off 5 bases at V and 4 bases at J, with 18 bases between the two ends. The CDR3 extends over 16 amino acids. Looked up from germline, CDR1 is SGHTA and CDR2 is FQGNSA. As DNA, the CDR3 is TGTGCCAGCAGCCCAAGACAGGCTCAACCTTACAATGAGCAGTTCTTC. Translation gives CASSPRQAQPYNEQFF.

The V call is TRBV27, the J call TRBJ2-7; possible D gene TRBD1, 5 bases. The V gene lost 8 bases and the J gene lost 7 bases, with 12 bases spanning the gap. This CDR3 has 11 residues. The germline V gene has CDR1 MNHEY and CDR2 SMNVEV (reference sequence). CDR3 nucleotide sequence: TGTGCCAGCGGCCCAGGGTTAGAGCAGTACTTC. It translates to CASGPGLEQYF.

This chain joins TRBV19 and TRBJ1-1; D not certain. This CDR3 is 14 amino acids long. V lost 3 bases and J lost 1, with 9 bases in between. In germline, CDR1 is LNHDA, CDR2 SQIVND (reference sequence). In DNA, the CDR3 is TGTGCCAGTAGTATGAGGGTGGGGAACACTGAAGCTTTCTTT. Residues: CASSMRVGNTEAFF.

The chain joins TRBV27 to TRBJ2-3, with a possible D match to TRBD2 (5 bases). Trimming shortened V by 6 bases and J by 1 base, and 14 bases separated the two germline ends. CDR3 length equals 15 residues. The germline CDR1 and CDR2 sequences are MNHEY and SMNVEV (reference sequence). The chain's CDR3 is CASRTRGSGTDTQYF. In nucleotides, the CDR3 is TGTGCCAGCAGAACTCGGGGTAGCGGCACAGATACGCAGTATTTT.

V is TRBV4-3 and J is TRBJ2-7, with D perhaps matching TRBD2 (5 bases). V was shortened by 4 bases and J by 2 bases, with 12 bases between the two germline ends. Germline V CDR1 and CDR2: LGHNA, YSLEER. The CDR3 sequence is 14 residues long. CDR3 region: CASSRTGNPYEQYF. CDR3 coding DNA: TGCGCCAGCAGCCGAACCGGGAACCCCTACGAGCAGTACTTC.

The V call is TRBV10-2, the J call TRBJ1-5, with 8 positions matching TRBD1. The trim removed 9 bases at V and 5 bases at J, leaving 3 bases unmatched. Germline loops: CDR1 WSHSY, CDR2 SAAADI. This CDR3 has 12 amino acids. The CDR3 region is CASSTGDQPQHF. The CDR3 DNA follows: TGCGCCAGTTCGACAGGGGATCAGCCCCAGCATTTT.

This clone has just one count. J is TRBJ1-4 and V is TRBV19; the match to TRBD1 covers 11 bases. The CDR3 spans 17 residues. The ends lost 9 bases at V and 1 base at J; junction bases unmatched: 10. Germline assignment: CDR1 LNHDA and CDR2 SQIVND (reference sequence). The CDR3 loop is CASWRDRGYVTNEKLFF. The CDR3 DNA sequence: TGTGCCAGCTGGAGGGACAGGGGGTACGTAACTAATGAAAAACTGTTTTTT.

The rearrangement joins TRBV5-5 to TRBJ2-3, with TRBD2 identical over 10 bases. Losses at the gene ends were 4 bases for V and 6 bases for J; bases not matched to a gene: 11. Germline V gene sequence: CDR1 SGHKS, CDR2 YYEKEE (reference sequence). This CDR3 comprises 16 residues. CDR3 residues: CASSTTSGATYDTQYF. CDR3 coding DNA: TGTGCCAGCAGCACCACTAGCGGGGCCACGTACGATACGCAGTATTTT. Full variable domain (remainder filled in from reference TRBV5-5 and TRBJ2-3): DAGVTQSPTHLIKTRGQQVTLRCSPISGHKSVSWYQQVLGQGPQFIFQYYEKEERGRGNFPDRFSARQFPNYSSELNVNALLLGDSALYLCASSTTSGATYDTQYFGPGTRLTVL.

V is TRBV6-6 and J is TRBJ2-3; 9 nucleotides match TRBD2. Unmatched junction bases numbered 12, after V lost 7 bases and J lost 4 bases. From germline, CDR1 is MNHNY and CDR2 SVGAGI (reference sequence). The CDR3 is made up of 16 amino acids. DNA for the CDR3: TGTGCCAGCATCCGCGGCGGCGGGGGGGCCCCAGATACGCAGTATTTT. It encodes CASIRGGGGAPDTQYF.

In nucleotides, the CDR3 is TGCGCCAGCAGCTTGGCCCAGGGCACCTACGAGCAGTACTTC. This encodes CASSLAQGTYEQYF. The chain links TRBV5-1 to TRBJ2-7; D may be TRBD1 (5 bases). Between the trimmed V and J ends, which lost 0 bases and 2 bases, there was a span of 9 bases. The germline V gene has CDR1 SGHRS and CDR2 YFSETQ. The CDR3 extends over 14 amino acids. Full variable domain (missing parts from reference TRBV5-1 and TRBJ2-7): KAGVTQTPRYLIKTRGQQVTLSCSPISGHRSVSWYQQTPGQGLQFLFEYFSETQRNKGNFPGRFSGRQFSNSRSEMNVSTLELGDSALYLCASSLAQGTYEQYFGPGTRLTVT.

The chain links TRBV6-5 to TRBJ1-2; 9 bases are a match to TRBD1. The length of the CDR3 is 12 residues. V lost 6 bases to trimming and J lost 4 bases; unmatched junction nucleotides: 0. The germline gives CDR1 MNHEY, CDR2 SVGAGI. The CDR3 coding sequence is TGTGCCAGCAGGACAGGGGGCTATGGCTACACCTTC. Translation gives CASRTGGYGYTF.

The genes are TRBV30 and TRBJ1-4; D is unclear. With 4 bases removed from V and 10 bases from J, the gap between germline ends came to 19 bases. Germline V lookup: CDR1 GTSNPN, CDR2 SVGIG (reference sequence). The CDR3 totals 14 residues. The CDR3 is CAWTEGIEKGKLFF. The CDR3 DNA is TGTGCCTGGACAGAGGGAATAGAGAAGGGAAAACTGTTTTTT.

In this sample, this clone turned up once. The chain has TRBV19 and TRBJ1-5, with D unresolved. This CDR3 has 16 amino acids. V was shortened by 6 bases and J by 7 bases, with 22 bases between the two germline ends. Germline V gene sequence: CDR1 LNHDA, CDR2 SQIVND (reference sequence). The CDR3 sequence: CASSRDRPGSRQPQHF. The CDR3 DNA sequence: TGTGCCAGTAGCCGGGATCGACCGGGGTCCCGGCAGCCCCAGCATTTT. Complete variable domain (other parts from reference TRBV19 and TRBJ1-5): DGGITQSPKYLFRKEGQNVTLSCEQNLNHDAMYWYRQDPGQGLRLIYYSQIVNDFQKGDIAEGYSVSREKKESFPLTVTSAQKNPTAFYLCASSRDRPGSRQPQHFGDGTRLSIL.

This chain links TRBV14 with TRBJ2-2; tentative D call: TRBD1 (5 bases). The V gene lost 2 bases and the J gene lost 3 bases, with 13 bases spanning the gap. Germline CDR1 and CDR2: SGHDN and FVKESK. The CDR3 has 16 amino acids. The chain's CDR3 is CASSQRAKGDTGELFF. CDR3 in DNA: TGTGCCAGCAGCCAAAGGGCCAAAGGGGACACCGGGGAGCTGTTTTTT.